Sequencing of this TCR beta chain was carried out in a study of regulatory T cells in long-lasting Graves disease. According to the study, TCR beta libraries were built with iRepertoire HTBI primers and CDR3-region Arm-PCR. TCRdb itself ran the multiplex PCR reads through MiXCR, one entry per CDR3 protein. The sample has a few hundred thousand distinct CDR3 sequences, approximately 12% seen once; the top ten hold 18%. Germline lookup yields CDR1 MDHEN and CDR2 SYDVKM. V was cut by 4 bases and J by 2 bases, with 8 bases left in between. This CDR3 is built from 13 residues. Time point denoted: newly diagnosed GD, antithyroid drugs for less than 3 months. Preparation of the TCR library used RNA extracted from PBMCs. The data were also submitted as part of a second study, on T cells in Graves' hyperthyroidism and ophthalmopathy. That investigation notes: HTBI primers were employed in a first-round RT-PCR of the TCR CDR3.

The chain recombines TRBV28 with TRBJ2-5, with unresolved D. This TCR came from a woman between 18 and 29 years old with Graves disease. Sequenced here: peripheral blood mononuclear cells (PBMCs), sampled at new diagnosis, from a patient treated with antithyroid drugs. CDR3 protein: CASSWVGQETQYF. CDR3 nucleotide sequence: TGTGCCAGCAGTTGGGTAGGGCAAGAGACCCAGTACTTC.